This T cell receptor beta chain was found in a study of T cells after yellow fever vaccination. This clonotype was counted only a few times. The antigen remains undetermined. Study findings and constraints: Some clonotypes, a small share, were shared between CD4 and CD8 compartments.

Trimming stripped 4 bases from V and 4 bases from J, with 18 bases between. The CDR3 runs 16 residues. Germline V gene data show CDR1 as SNHLY and CDR2 as FYNNEI. Template switching with 5'RACE generated the TCR cDNA and added a universal primer site and UMIs. MiXCR, run by TCRdb on the 5' RACE reads, gives a single entry per CDR3 protein. The sample has about 99,000 distinct CDR3 sequences, under 7% seen once. This specimen was CD8+ T cells sorted from PBMCs, taken 10 days after the yellow fever booster vaccination. This clonotype was obtained from a man younger than 35 who received the YFV17D yellow fever vaccine. This chain connects TRBV2 to TRBJ2-3, with D tentatively TRBD1 (7 bases). The CDR3 nucleotides are TGTGCCAGCAGTGCAGATGACAGGGAGGTAGCAGATACGCAGTATTTT. It specifies CASSADDREVADTQYF.